Presented here are 5 T cell receptor beta chains from one specimen sequenced in a study of shared clonotypes between healthy human individuals. The method was immunoSEQ multiplex PCR; TCRdb's version includes in-frame clones alone and lacks a portion of them. Here the sample spans around 350,000 clones, roughly 70% being singletons. The source material was memory CD4+ T cells sorted from blood. Subset in this sample: CD45RA-negative fraction. These receptors all stem from a man aged 25-45 years in good health.

The table lists this clone with many counts. The same CDR3 arises from other DNA sequences in this sample as well. V gene TRBV7-9 combines with J gene TRBJ2-5; 8 nucleotides match TRBD1. This CDR3 region has 13 residues. Per the germline V gene, CDR1 is SEHNR and CDR2 is FQNEAQ (reference sequence). J lost 5 bases, V lost 5 bases, and 4 bases had no gene match. CDR3 in amino acids: CASSPRGPETQYF. CDR3 DNA sequence: TGTGCCAGCAGCCCCAGGGGGCCGGAGACCCAGTACTTC.

In its sample, this clone was seen a few times. The rearrangement uses TRBV5-6 and TRBJ1-2; D remains unclear. Between the trimmed V and J ends, which lost 2 bases and 8 bases, there was a span of 7 bases. Germline CDR1 and CDR2: SGHDT and YYEEEE. CDR3 size: 11 residues. The CDR3 DNA is TGTGCCAGCAGCTTTATATTGGGCTACACCTTC. This codes for CASSFILGYTF.

The chain is built from TRBV6-1 and TRBJ1-5, with a possible D match to TRBD1 (5 bases). Trimming stripped 6 bases from V and 0 bases from J, with 12 bases between. The germline V gene encodes CDR1 MNHNS and CDR2 SASEGT. This CDR3 comprises 15 residues. CDR3 bases: TGTGCCAGCAGGGAACAGGTTTATAGCAATCAGCCCCAGCATTTT. Amino acids: CASREQVYSNQPQHF.

This clone was found a few times. The J gene is TRBJ2-7, the V gene TRBV29-1, with 7 bases that match TRBD1. The V and J ends lost 7 bases and 0 bases, in that order; junction bases with no gene match: 3. This CDR3 contains 12 residues. Germline CDR1 SQVTM, CDR2 ANQGSEA. The CDR3 is CSARDSSYEQYF. The DNA of the CDR3 is TGCAGCGCAAGGGACAGCTCCTACGAGCAGTACTTC.

V and J are TRBV6-5 and TRBJ1-2; no firm D call. The CDR3 has 12 amino acids. V was shortened by 11 bases and J by 7 bases, with 17 bases between the two germline ends. In germline, CDR1 is MNHEY, CDR2 SVGAGI. The DNA for the CDR3 is TGTGCCGCAAAAAATGGGGAGTTTGGCTACACCTTC. The encoded protein is CAAKNGEFGYTF.